Sequencing of this T cell receptor (beta chain) was carried out in a study of human CD8 memory T cell subsets (dated by TCRdb to 2020 to 2021). General notes on the study: The clonal relationships among stem-like (TSTEM), progenitor exhausted-like (TPEX) and effector memory CD8+ T cell subsets were assessed by comparing the TCRbeta repertoires of these subsets. Over 5 donors each provided TSTEM, TPEX and effector memory subsets, from which TCRbeta repertoires were obtained.

The CDR3 contains 16 residues, cysteine and phenylalanine counted. No coding sequence is recorded. The germline V gene specifies SGHTA as CDR1 and FQGNSA as CDR2. In the absence of a count, this clonotype is rated medium-sized (0.01 to 0.1%) from its frequency. It has no known antigen specificity. Early differentiated memory cells that were CCR7+ PD-1+ TIGIT+ and showed dysfunctional, exhausted-like traits were classified as progenitor exhausted-like memory CD8+ T cells (TPEX). Peripheral blood mononuclear cells were isolated from healthy donor buffy coats by density gradient separation. Negative magnetic separation using EasySep or MojoSort CD8+ T cell isolation kits was how the study enriched total CD8+ T cells. For each subset, total RNA was extracted using an RNeasy Mini Kit from duplicate vials of about 160,000 sorted CD8+ T cells. The PBMCs were used either fresh or after being cryopreserved in fetal bovine serum with approximately 9.5% DMSO. Fluorescence-activated cell sorting on a FACSAria III was used to sort CD8+ T cell subsets to purity.

Findings and caveats that apply to the study as a whole: Only TCRbeta chains were sequenced, and repertoire comparisons were based on six donors, with testing performed by paired t-tests and Bonferroni correction. Chao1 estimates suggested greater repertoire diversity in TSTEM than in TPEX subsets, potentially reflecting a broader range of specificities. Clonotypes were shared with effector memory cells by both stem-like subsets, but only minimal overlap was found between TSTEM and TPEX repertoires, suggesting distinct antigen spectra. Normalized Shannon-Wiener diversity was similarly high in TSTEM and TPEX subsets, while effector memory subsets were less diverse by comparison.

Sequenced using a NextSeq 550. A Human TCR Profiling Kit was used to prepare UMI-labeled 5' RACE TCRbeta libraries. The same number of PCR cycles was used to prepare all TCRbeta libraries in parallel. The authors' pipeline ran thus. The number of functional CDR3beta clonotypes in each TCRbeta library ranged from roughly 2,800 to 20,000. MIGEC 1.2.9 was used for UMI extraction and consensus assembly, with at least three reads per UMI being required. MiXCR 3.0.3 was used to extract in-frame CDR3beta repertoires. After each sample was downsampled to 42,000 randomly selected UMIs, diversity metrics were computed in VDJtools 1.2.1. For each sample pair, the repertoire overlap metrics D, R and F2 were calculated in VDJtools using the top 3,000 clones. Reads reprocessed by TCRdb are summarized as one entry per CDR3 protein sequence, and DNA is absent. The V and J calls and clone size are TCRdb's, not the authors'. The table for this sample records fewer than 11,000 distinct CDR3 sequences. Around 18% of the sample comes from the top ten.

The material sequenced was CD8+ T cells from PBMCs. The sequence came from a human donor in good health. This chain is built from TRBV7-2 and TRBJ1-5; TCRdb returns TRBD1, unconfirmable since there is no DNA. For the CDR3, the sequence is CASSSDSYYSNQPQHF.